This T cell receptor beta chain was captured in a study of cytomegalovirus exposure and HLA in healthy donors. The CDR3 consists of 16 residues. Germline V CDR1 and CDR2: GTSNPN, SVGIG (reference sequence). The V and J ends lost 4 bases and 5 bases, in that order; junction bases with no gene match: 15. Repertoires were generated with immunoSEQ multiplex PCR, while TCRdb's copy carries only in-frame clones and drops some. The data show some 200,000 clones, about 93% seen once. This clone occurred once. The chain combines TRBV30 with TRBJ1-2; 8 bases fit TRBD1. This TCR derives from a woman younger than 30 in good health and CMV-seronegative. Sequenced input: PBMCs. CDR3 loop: CAWNGAGGEKRYGYTF. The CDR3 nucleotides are TGTGCCTGGAATGGGGCAGGGGGCGAGAAAAGGTATGGCTACACCTTC.